These 32 T cell receptor beta chains were sequenced from one sample in a study of beta chain features in type 1 diabetes (dated by TCRdb to 2017 to 2018). Summary of the overall study and its limitations: Type 1 diabetes patients showed a moderate but significant shortening of TCRB CDR3 length in all four CD4+ subsets.

Libraries were built with the immunoSEQ multiplex PCR assay. The High Capacity cDNA Reverse Transcription Kit was used to reverse transcribe all of the isolated RNA, meaning that expressed TCRB transcripts were what got sequenced. TCRdb limited this immuneACCESS table to in-frame rearrangements with V and J called. A share of clones is missing; checked studies link under half to unresolved V genes, and the rest is unexplained. The sample records approximately 730,000 clones, 13% of which are singletons. Roughly 0.022% of the sample belongs to the ten largest clones. These TCRs' antigens remain unknown. The sample taken for sequencing was naive CD4+ T cells from blood. The intended sense of this specimen's cell subset or site label: true naive CD4+ T cells. The source is a man between 18 and 35 years old with type 1 diabetes.

This clone was observed a few times. Being one base from a much bigger clone, this may be a read error. Other DNA sequences within the sample encode an identical CDR3. The chain employs TRBV5-1 and TRBJ2-5, with no clear D. The CDR3 has 11 amino acids. Per germline, CDR1 SGHRS and CDR2 YFSETQ. The V end lost 2 bases, the J end lost 3 bases, and 2 bases lay between the germline ends. CDR3: CASSFEETQYF. The CDR3 DNA is TGCGCCAGCAGCTTTGAAGAGACCCAGTACTTC.

This clone has only a few counts. The rearrangement links TRBV19 to TRBJ2-6, with D unresolved. V was clipped by 1 base and J by 0 bases, with 4 bases between them. The CDR3 is 15 amino acids. Germline CDR1 reads LNHDA; CDR2 reads SQIVND (reference sequence). The CDR3 bases are TGTGCCAGTAGTATAGGGGCCTCTGGGGCCAACGTCCTGACTTTC. Translating it yields CASSIGASGANVLTF.

This clone turned up a few times. J is TRBJ2-7 and V is TRBV28; D gene ambiguous. The CDR3 is made up of 11 amino acids. Germline CDR1 is MDHEN and CDR2 is SYDVKM. The CDR3 is CGSSINYEQYF. CDR3 coding DNA: TGTGGCTCTTCCATCAACTACGAGCAGTACTTC.

There are a few counts of this clone. The chain uses TRBV5-4 and TRBJ1-1; D uncertain. Trimming pared 2 bases from V and 6 bases from J, leaving 8 bases between. Germline assignment: CDR1 SGHNT and CDR2 YYREEE (reference sequence). The CDR3 contains 12 residues. This CDR3 is CASSFDGAEAFF. In DNA, the CDR3 is TGTGCCAGCAGCTTCGACGGGGCTGAAGCTTTCTTT.

This clone was counted between two and nine times. The rearrangement uses TRBV23-1 and TRBJ1-1; D uncertain. TRBV23-1 carries the ORF label, with uncertain function. Trimming left V 4 bases short and J 3 bases short, with 15 bases between. CDR3 length equals 15 residues. The CDR3 region is CASSPQPNKDTEAFF. The CDR3 DNA reads as TGCGCCAGCAGTCCCCAGCCCAATAAGGACACTGAAGCTTTCTTT.

The chain combines TRBV27 with TRBJ1-2; D is uncertain. V gave up 5 bases and J gave up 7 bases, with 20 bases separating them. Germline values: CDR1 MNHEY, CDR2 SMNVEV (reference sequence). This CDR3 spans 15 amino acids. For the CDR3, the DNA is TGTGCCAGCAGTACCCGAGATCAAGGACCTGGTGGCTACACCTTC. Its protein is CASSTRDQGPGGYTF.

In its sample, this clone was seen a few times. CDR3 in amino acids: CAWSPGAYEQYF. The CDR3 DNA is TGTGCCTGGAGTCCGGGGGCCTACGAGCAGTACTTC. V usage is TRBV30 and J usage is TRBJ2-7; weak D call: TRBD2 (6 bases). This CDR3 region has 12 residues. Trimming left V 2 bases short and J 2 bases short, with 7 bases between. Germline V gene data show CDR1 as GTSNPN and CDR2 as SVGIG (reference sequence).

Only a few counts were recorded for this clone. The chain is built from TRBV5-1 and TRBJ2-1, with a tentative D call TRBD1 (6 bases). The CDR3 sequence is 15 residues long. Trimming removed 5 bases from V and 0 bases from J, with 12 bases in between. Looked up from germline, CDR1 is SGHRS and CDR2 is YFSETQ. CDR3 sequence: CASRSGQSSYNEQFF. DNA of the CDR3: TGCGCCAGCAGGTCCGGACAGAGCTCCTACAATGAGCAGTTCTTC. Full variable domain (outside the CDR3, taken from reference TRBV5-1 and TRBJ2-1): KAGVTQTPRYLIKTRGQQVTLSCSPISGHRSVSWYQQTPGQGLQFLFEYFSETQRNKGNFPGRFSGRQFSNSRSEMNVSTLELGDSALYLCASRSGQSSYNEQFFGPGTRLTVL.

The chain couples TRBV27 to TRBJ2-4; D may correspond to TRBD1 or TRBD2 (5 bases each). The ends were cut back, 0 bases at V and 1 base at J, with 10 bases in the middle. The CDR3 covers 16 residues. Germline loops: CDR1 MNHEY, CDR2 SMNVEV (reference sequence). In nucleotides, the CDR3 is TGTGCCAGCAGTTTATCCGGGGCGCTTGCCAAAAACATTCAGTACTTC. It encodes CASSLSGALAKNIQYF.

This sequence joins TRBV6-5 and TRBJ2-3; 9 nucleotides align to TRBD2. The V gene's germline CDR1 is MNHEY and CDR2 SVGAGI. The V and J ends lost 2 bases and 4 bases, in that order; junction bases with no gene match: 1. The CDR3 consists of 14 residues. In DNA form, the CDR3 reads TGTGCCAGCAGTTACCGGACTAGCGCAGATACGCAGTATTTT. Encoded protein: CASSYRTSADTQYF.

V gene TRBV30 combines with J gene TRBJ2-3; 7 bases align to TRBD1. After removal of 3 bases from V and 6 bases from J, the junction contained 21 bases not matched to a gene. The CDR3 consists of 18 residues. Germline CDR1 GTSNPN, CDR2 SVGIG (reference sequence). The CDR3 protein is CAWSDNHSPNRGLDTQYF. As DNA, the CDR3 is TGTGCCTGGAGCGACAACCACTCCCCCAACAGGGGCCTGGATACGCAGTATTTT.

A few counts support this clone. This sequence joins TRBV5-1 and TRBJ2-1; D perhaps matches TRBD2 (5 bases). Germline V CDR1 and CDR2: SGHRS, YFSETQ. The CDR3 runs to 15 residues. Trimming removed 0 bases from V and 4 bases from J, with 11 bases in between. CDR3 amino acids: CASSLGSPGYNEQFF. The DNA of the CDR3 is TGCGCCAGCAGCTTGGGCAGTCCGGGGTACAATGAGCAGTTCTTC. Filled out from reference TRBV5-1 and TRBJ2-1, the complete variable domain reads KAGVTQTPRYLIKTRGQQVTLSCSPISGHRSVSWYQQTPGQGLQFLFEYFSETQRNKGNFPGRFSGRQFSNSRSEMNVSTLELGDSALYLCASSLGSPGYNEQFFGPGTRLTVL.

This clone was picked up a small number of times. The chain has TRBV28 and TRBJ2-2, with 8 bases aligning to TRBD1. Germline CDR1 and CDR2: MDHEN and SYDVKM. This CDR3 contains 16 residues. The V gene end was trimmed by 6 bases and the J gene end by 2 bases; junction bases not matched to a gene: 8. As DNA, the CDR3 is TGTGCCAGCAGCCCCTACACAGGGGGAAACACCGGGGAGCTGTTTTTT. Its translation is CASSPYTGGNTGELFF.

This clone was observed a handful of times. This chain uses TRBV5-1 with TRBJ2-3; no clear D. The CDR3 spans 14 residues. CDR1 SGHRS and CDR2 YFSETQ come from the germline V gene. V was clipped by 2 bases and J by 4 bases, with 11 bases between them. CDR3 in DNA: TGCGCCAGCAGCTTAAGGTCTTGGGCAGATACGCAGTATTTT. This gives the protein CASSLRSWADTQYF.

The V and J genes are TRBV6-5 and TRBJ2-3; D possibly corresponds to TRBD2 (7 bases). Germline V CDR1 and CDR2: MNHEY, SVGAGI. The CDR3 has 14 residues. Trimming left V 6 bases short and J 4 bases short, with 14 bases between. The CDR3 reads CASSPRGAADTQYF. The DNA for the CDR3 is TGTGCCAGCAGCCCCCGGGGGGCCGCAGATACGCAGTATTTT.

The chain recombines TRBV5-1 with TRBJ2-3; 9 positions match TRBD2. The ends lost 5 bases at V and 5 bases at J; junction bases unmatched: 9. The CDR3 extends over 15 amino acids. Looked up from germline, CDR1 is SGHRS and CDR2 is YFSETQ. Written as DNA, the CDR3 is TGCGCCAGCAGAGAACAAGCGGGGGGTCTAGATACGCAGTATTTT. Residues: CASREQAGGLDTQYF.

This rearrangement joins TRBV7-9 to TRBJ2-1; TRBD2 matches at 13 bases. Germline V lookup: CDR1 SEHNR, CDR2 FQNEAQ (reference sequence). J was trimmed by 3 bases and V by 5 bases; bases with no gene match: 4. The CDR3 spans 16 residues. The CDR3 DNA reads as TGTGCCAGCAGCCAAGGACTAGCGGGGGTCTACAATGAGCAGTTCTTC. Residues: CASSQGLAGVYNEQFF.

This clone was seen only a few times. The genes are TRBV19 and TRBJ2-1, with TRBD1 identical over 10 bases. The V and J ends lost 5 bases and 2 bases, in that order; junction bases with no gene match: 3. Germline loops: CDR1 LNHDA, CDR2 SQIVND (reference sequence). The CDR3 spans 15 residues. DNA for the CDR3: TGTGCCAGTAGTCCCGGACAGGGGGCCTACAATGAGCAGTTCTTC. It yields the protein CASSPGQGAYNEQFF.

This clone was counted a few times. The rearrangement joins TRBV27 to TRBJ2-1, with 13 bases matching TRBD2. V gave up 5 bases and J gave up 5 bases; unmatched junction bases: 9. Germline CDR1 reads MNHEY; CDR2 reads SMNVEV (reference sequence). The CDR3 contains 17 residues. CDR3 DNA: TGTGCCAGCAGTCCGGGACTAGCGGGGACACCCCACAATGAGCAGTTCTTC. Protein: CASSPGLAGTPHNEQFF.

The chain employs TRBV6-1 and TRBJ2-5; possible D gene TRBD1, 6 bases. The CDR3 extends over 13 amino acids. Germline assignment: CDR1 MNHNS and CDR2 SASEGT. The V end was cut by 6 bases, the J end by 7 bases, with 15 bases between. CDR3 loop: CASSELGAGTQYF. CDR3 nucleotide sequence: TGTGCCAGCAGCGAATTGGGGGCAGGGACCCAGTACTTC.

This clone was observed a few times. The chain uses TRBV10-3 and TRBJ2-3; no clear D. Trimming shortened V by 7 bases and J by 3 bases, and 14 bases separated the two germline ends. In germline, CDR1 is ENHRY, CDR2 SYGVKD. CDR3 size: 14 residues. CDR3 in amino acids: CAITQAKGTDTQYF. The CDR3 nucleotides are TGTGCCATCACCCAAGCCAAAGGGACAGATACGCAGTATTTT.

This clone appeared a few times. The chain has TRBV27 and TRBJ2-7; TRBD2 is a possible D gene (5 bases). CDR1 is MNHEY and CDR2 is SMNVEV in the germline V gene (reference sequence). The CDR3 is 10 residues long. Trimming cost V 7 bases and J 12 bases, with 13 bases left between them. The CDR3 here is CASIPGLRYF. The CDR3 DNA sequence: TGTGCCAGCATCCCGGGGTTGCGGTACTTC.

This clone showed up just a few times. This chain uses TRBV30 with TRBJ1-1; weak D call: TRBD1 (5 bases). The CDR3 spans 17 residues. Germline CDR1 GTSNPN, CDR2 SVGIG (reference sequence). The V end lost 3 bases, the J end lost 3 bases, and 23 bases lay between the germline ends. This CDR3 reads CAWRQARTSGRHTEAFF. In nucleotides, the CDR3 is TGTGCCTGGAGACAAGCGCGAACCTCAGGGAGGCACACTGAAGCTTTCTTT.

The chain couples TRBV7-9 to TRBJ2-7, with D uncertain. Germline V gene sequence: CDR1 SEHNR, CDR2 FQNEAQ (reference sequence). The CDR3 covers 16 residues. The V end was cut by 5 bases, the J end by 0 bases, with 17 bases between. This chain's CDR3 is CASSTDLDGDSYEQYF. The CDR3 DNA is TGTGCCAGCAGCACAGATCTTGACGGAGACTCCTACGAGCAGTACTTC.

CDR3 DNA: TGCGCCAGCAGCTGGGAAGGAAGGAACACTGAAGCTTTCTTT. Protein: CASSWEGRNTEAFF. V and J are TRBV5-1 and TRBJ1-1; the D is unclear. The V and J ends lost 3 bases and 1 base respectively, with 10 bases between them. This CDR3 comprises 14 residues. CDR1 is SGHRS, CDR2 YFSETQ, per germline.

The chain has TRBV5-1 and TRBJ2-5; TRBD2 matches at 7 bases. This CDR3 has 14 residues. V gave up 2 bases and J gave up 4 bases; unmatched junction bases: 5. Germline lookup yields CDR1 SGHRS and CDR2 YFSETQ. The CDR3 sequence: CASSLSGAIETQYF. The DNA of the CDR3 is TGCGCCAGCAGCTTAAGCGGGGCCATAGAGACCCAGTACTTC.

This clone was seen a handful of times. The chain couples TRBV5-1 to TRBJ1-1, with no clear D. The germline gives CDR1 SGHRS, CDR2 YFSETQ. Trimming took 3 bases from V and 4 from J, leaving 13 bases between them. This CDR3 is built from 14 residues. The CDR3 region is CASSWSRKGTEAFF. CDR3 sequence (DNA): TGCGCCAGCAGCTGGTCGCGGAAGGGCACTGAAGCTTTCTTT.

The V gene is TRBV13, the J gene TRBJ2-7; 9 bases line up with TRBD1. The germline gives CDR1 PRHDT, CDR2 FYEKMQ (reference sequence). Trimming at V came to 4 bases and at J to 0 bases, leaving 4 bases not matched to a gene. This CDR3 spans 15 amino acids. CDR3 DNA sequence: TGTGCCAGCAGCTCCCGGGACAGGGCCTCCTACGAGCAGTACTTC. Translated: CASSSRDRASYEQYF.

The chain couples TRBV28 to TRBJ2-7; 9 nucleotides line up with TRBD1. The CDR3 extends over 15 amino acids. V lost 6 bases, J lost 0 bases, and 6 bases stayed unmatched. Germline CDR1 MDHEN, CDR2 SYDVKM. CDR3 sequence reads: CASSPLTGGSYEQYF. CDR3 coding DNA: TGTGCCAGCAGCCCCTTGACAGGGGGCTCCTACGAGCAGTACTTC. Full variable domain (rest looked up from reference TRBV28 and TRBJ2-7): DVKVTQSSRYLVKRTGEKVFLECVQDMDHENMFWYRQDPGLGLRLIYFSYDVKMKEKGDIPEGYSVSREKKERFSLILESASTNQTSMYLCASSPLTGGSYEQYFGPGTRLTVT.

This clone has just a few counts. The chain uses TRBV6-5 and TRBJ1-2; TRBD1 agrees at 7 bases. CDR1 MNHEY and CDR2 SVGAGI come from the germline V gene. This CDR3 has 14 amino acids. V lost 5 bases to trimming and J lost 5 bases; unmatched junction nucleotides: 8. CDR3 DNA sequence: TGTGCCAGCAGTCCCTCGGGACAGAGTTATGGCTACACCTTC. Its protein is CASSPSGQSYGYTF.

This chain links TRBV28 with TRBJ2-7; no definite D call. Germline-derived CDR1 and CDR2 are MDHEN and SYDVKM. The CDR3 spans 12 residues. The V end lost 4 bases, the J end lost 7 bases, and 11 bases lay between the germline ends. The CDR3, as DNA: TGTGCCAGCAGTTCCGTTTTTCTAGAGCAGTACTTC. It specifies CASSSVFLEQYF.

This clone occurred a few times. The V gene is TRBV2, the J gene TRBJ1-4; D perhaps matches TRBD1 (5 bases). Germline CDR1 and CDR2: SNHLY and FYNNEI. Trimming removed 5 bases at V and 8 bases at J, with 12 bases between. The CDR3 consists of 13 residues. In nucleotides, the CDR3 is TGTGCCAGCAGTCAGGGCTCATGGGAAAAACTGTTTTTT. Residues: CASSQGSWEKLFF.